The entry below gives a single T cell receptor (beta chain) sequence along with its context. CDR3 size: 15 residues. CDR1 KGHSH and CDR2 LQKENI come from the germline V gene. Trimming took 3 bases from V and 6 from J, leaving 16 bases between them. Measured with immunoSEQ multiplex PCR; TCRdb has only the in-frame clones, and not every one. There are over 20,000 clones in the sample; around four fifths occur only once, and about 23% lies in the top ten. This sample is part of a study of control samples from healthy donors and cancer patients. This TCR was sampled from a man in his fifties or sixties with colorectal cancer. The rearrangement links TRBV18 to TRBJ2-3; D remains unclear. Sequencing input: PBMCs. The CDR3 is CASSPGRVGTDTQYF. The CDR3 nucleotides are TGTGCCAGCTCACCCGGACGGGTTGGAACGGATACGCAGTATTTT.